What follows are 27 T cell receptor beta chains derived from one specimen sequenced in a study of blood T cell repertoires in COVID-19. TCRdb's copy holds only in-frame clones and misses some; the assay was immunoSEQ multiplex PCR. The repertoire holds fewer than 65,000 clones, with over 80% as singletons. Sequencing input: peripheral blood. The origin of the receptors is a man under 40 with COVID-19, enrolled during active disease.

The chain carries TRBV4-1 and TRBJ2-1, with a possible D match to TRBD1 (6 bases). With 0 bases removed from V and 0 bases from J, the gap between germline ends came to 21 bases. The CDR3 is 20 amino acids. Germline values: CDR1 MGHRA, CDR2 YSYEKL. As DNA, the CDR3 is TGCGCCAGCAGCCAAGATAGGGGGAGCATAAGTTGGGGCTCCTACAATGAGCAGTTCTTC. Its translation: CASSQDRGSISWGSYNEQFF.

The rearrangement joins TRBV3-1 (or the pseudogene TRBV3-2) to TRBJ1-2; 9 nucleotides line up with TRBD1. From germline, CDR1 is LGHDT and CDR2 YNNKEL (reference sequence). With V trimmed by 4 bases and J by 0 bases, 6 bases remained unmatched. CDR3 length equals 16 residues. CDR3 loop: CASSPGQGLTNYGYTF. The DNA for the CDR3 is TGTGCCAGCAGCCCTGGACAGGGGCTTACTAACTATGGCTACACCTTC.

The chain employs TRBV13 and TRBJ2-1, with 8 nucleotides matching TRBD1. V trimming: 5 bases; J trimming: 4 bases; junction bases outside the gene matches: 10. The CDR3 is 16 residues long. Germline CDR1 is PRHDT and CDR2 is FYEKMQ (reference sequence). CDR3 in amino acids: CASSGKQDRAYNEQFF. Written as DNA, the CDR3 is TGTGCCAGCAGCGGAAAGCAGGACAGGGCATACAATGAGCAGTTCTTC.

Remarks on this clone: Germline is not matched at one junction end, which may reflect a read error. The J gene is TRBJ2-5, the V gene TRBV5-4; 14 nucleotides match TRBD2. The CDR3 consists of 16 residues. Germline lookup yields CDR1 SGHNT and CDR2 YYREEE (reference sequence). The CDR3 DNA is TGTGCCAGCAGCCCACGTTGGGGACTAGCGGGAGAGGCCCAGTACTTC. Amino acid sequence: CASSPRWGLAGEAQYF.

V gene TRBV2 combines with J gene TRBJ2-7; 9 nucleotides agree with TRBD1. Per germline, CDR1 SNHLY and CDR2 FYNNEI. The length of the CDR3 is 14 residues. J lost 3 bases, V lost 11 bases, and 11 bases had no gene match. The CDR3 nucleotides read TGTGCCGCGAGTGGCCGGGACAGGGTCTACGAGCAGTACTTC. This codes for CAASGRDRVYEQYF.

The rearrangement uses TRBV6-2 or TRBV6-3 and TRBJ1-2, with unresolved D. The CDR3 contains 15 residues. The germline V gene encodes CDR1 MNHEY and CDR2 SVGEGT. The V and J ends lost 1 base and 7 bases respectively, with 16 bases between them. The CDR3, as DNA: TGTGCCAGCAGTTACTTAGCCACATCGGGAGGTGGCTACACCTTC. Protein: CASSYLATSGGGYTF.

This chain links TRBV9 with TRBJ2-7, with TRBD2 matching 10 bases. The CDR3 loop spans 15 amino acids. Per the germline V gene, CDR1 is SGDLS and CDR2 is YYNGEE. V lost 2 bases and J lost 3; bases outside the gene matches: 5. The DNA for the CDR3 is TGTGCCAGCAGCGTGGGAGCGGGAGGGGACTACGAGCAGTACTTC. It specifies CASSVGAGGDYEQYF.

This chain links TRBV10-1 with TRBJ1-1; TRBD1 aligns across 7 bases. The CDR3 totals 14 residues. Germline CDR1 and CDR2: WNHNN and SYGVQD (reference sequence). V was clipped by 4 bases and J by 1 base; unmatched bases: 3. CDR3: CASSVNRGNTEAFF. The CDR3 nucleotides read TGCGCCAGCAGTGTTAACAGGGGGAACACTGAAGCTTTCTTT.

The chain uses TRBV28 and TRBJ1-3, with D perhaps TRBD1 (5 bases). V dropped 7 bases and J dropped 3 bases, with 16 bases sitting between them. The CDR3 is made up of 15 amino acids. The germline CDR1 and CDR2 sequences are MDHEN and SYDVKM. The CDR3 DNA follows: TGTGCCAGCACGGGGTTGGGACTACGTGGAAACACCATATATTTT. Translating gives CASTGLGLRGNTIYF.

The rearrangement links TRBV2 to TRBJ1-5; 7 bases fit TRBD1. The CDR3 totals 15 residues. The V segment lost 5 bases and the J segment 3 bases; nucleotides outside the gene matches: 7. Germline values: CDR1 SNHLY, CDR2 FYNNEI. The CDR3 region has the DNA TGTGCCAGCAGTAGAGAAGGACAGGTCAATCAGCCCCAGCATTTT. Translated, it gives CASSREGQVNQPQHF.

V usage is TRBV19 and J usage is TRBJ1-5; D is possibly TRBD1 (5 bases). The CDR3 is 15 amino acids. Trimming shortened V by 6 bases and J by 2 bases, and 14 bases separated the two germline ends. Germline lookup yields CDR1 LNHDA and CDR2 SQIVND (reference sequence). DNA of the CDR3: TGTGCCAGTAGCCTCAGGATAGGGGGCAATCAGCCCCAGCATTTT. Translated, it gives CASSLRIGGNQPQHF.

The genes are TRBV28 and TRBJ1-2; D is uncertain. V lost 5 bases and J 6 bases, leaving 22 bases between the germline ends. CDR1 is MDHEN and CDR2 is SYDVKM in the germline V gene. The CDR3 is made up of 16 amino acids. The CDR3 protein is CASSLPNLSSGNGYTF. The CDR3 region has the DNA TGTGCCAGCAGTCTTCCCAACCTCTCTTCGGGGAATGGCTACACCTTC.

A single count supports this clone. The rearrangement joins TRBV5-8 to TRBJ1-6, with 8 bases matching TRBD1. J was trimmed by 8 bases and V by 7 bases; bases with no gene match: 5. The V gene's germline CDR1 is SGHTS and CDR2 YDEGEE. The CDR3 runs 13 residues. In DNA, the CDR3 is TGTGCCAGCCGGGGACAGGTGTATTCACCCCTCCACTTT. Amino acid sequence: CASRGQVYSPLHF.

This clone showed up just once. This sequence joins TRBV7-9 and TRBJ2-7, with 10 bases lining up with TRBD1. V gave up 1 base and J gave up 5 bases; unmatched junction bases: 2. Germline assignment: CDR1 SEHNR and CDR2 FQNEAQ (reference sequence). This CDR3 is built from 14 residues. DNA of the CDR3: TGTGCCAGCAGCTTAGAAGGGACAGGGGACGAGCAGTACTTC. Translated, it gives CASSLEGTGDEQYF.

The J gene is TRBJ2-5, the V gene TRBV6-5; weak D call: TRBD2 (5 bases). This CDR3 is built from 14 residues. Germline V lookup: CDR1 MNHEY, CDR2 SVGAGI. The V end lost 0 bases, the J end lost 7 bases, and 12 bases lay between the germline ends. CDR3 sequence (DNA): TGTGCCAGCAGTTACTCGGGTAGCCGGGGGACCCAGTACTTC. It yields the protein CASSYSGSRGTQYF.

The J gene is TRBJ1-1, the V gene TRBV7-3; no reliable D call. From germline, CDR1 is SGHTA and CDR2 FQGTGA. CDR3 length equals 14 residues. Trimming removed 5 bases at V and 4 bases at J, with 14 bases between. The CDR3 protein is CASSPYLWSTEAFF. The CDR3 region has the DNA TGTGCCAGCAGCCCCTACCTCTGGAGCACTGAAGCTTTCTTT.

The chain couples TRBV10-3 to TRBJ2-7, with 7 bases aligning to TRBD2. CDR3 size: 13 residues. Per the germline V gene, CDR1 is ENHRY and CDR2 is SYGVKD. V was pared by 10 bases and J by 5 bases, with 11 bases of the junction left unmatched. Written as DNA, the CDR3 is TGTGCCACCCTTCTGGCGGGAGCCCACGAGCAGTACTTC. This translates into CATLLAGAHEQYF.

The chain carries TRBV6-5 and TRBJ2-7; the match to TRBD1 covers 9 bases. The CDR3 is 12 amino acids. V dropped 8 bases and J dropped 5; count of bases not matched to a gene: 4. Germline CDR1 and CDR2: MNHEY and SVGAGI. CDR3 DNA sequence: TGTGCCAGCCGGGGGACAGGGAACGAGCAGTACTTC. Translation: CASRGTGNEQYF.

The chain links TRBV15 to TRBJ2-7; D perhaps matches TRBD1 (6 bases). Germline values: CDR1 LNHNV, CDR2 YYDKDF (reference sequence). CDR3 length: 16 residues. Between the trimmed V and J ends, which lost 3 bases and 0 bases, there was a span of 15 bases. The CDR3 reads CATSSDRFPSSYEQYF. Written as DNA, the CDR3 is TGTGCCACCAGCAGCGACAGGTTTCCGAGCTCCTACGAGCAGTACTTC.

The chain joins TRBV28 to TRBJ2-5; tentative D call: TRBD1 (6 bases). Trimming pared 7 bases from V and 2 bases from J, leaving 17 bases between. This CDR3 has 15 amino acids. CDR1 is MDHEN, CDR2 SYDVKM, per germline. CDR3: CASTLAGERQETQYF. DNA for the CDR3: TGTGCCAGCACCTTGGCAGGGGAGAGGCAAGAGACCCAGTACTTC.

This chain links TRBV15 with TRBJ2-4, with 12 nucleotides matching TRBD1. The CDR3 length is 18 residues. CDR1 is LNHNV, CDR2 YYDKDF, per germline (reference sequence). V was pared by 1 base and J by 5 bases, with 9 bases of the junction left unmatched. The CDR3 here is CATSRVAGTGGRENIQYF. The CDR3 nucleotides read TGTGCCACCAGCAGAGTAGCCGGGACAGGGGGCAGGGAAAACATTCAGTACTTC.

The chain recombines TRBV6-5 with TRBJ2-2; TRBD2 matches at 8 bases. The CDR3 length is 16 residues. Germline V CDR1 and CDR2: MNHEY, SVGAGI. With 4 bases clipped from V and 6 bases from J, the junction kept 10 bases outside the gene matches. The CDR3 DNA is TGTGCCAGCAGTTTCCATCAGCGGGAGATCCCCGGGGAGCTGTTTTTT. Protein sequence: CASSFHQREIPGELFF.

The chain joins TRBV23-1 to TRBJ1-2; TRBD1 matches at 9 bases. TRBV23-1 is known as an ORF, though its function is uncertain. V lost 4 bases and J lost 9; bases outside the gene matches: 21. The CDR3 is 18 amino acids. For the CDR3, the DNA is TGCGCCAGCAGTCCATACAGGGGGCGCGGTGGCTCTTTAAACTGCTACACCTTC. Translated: CASSPYRGRGGSLNCYTF.

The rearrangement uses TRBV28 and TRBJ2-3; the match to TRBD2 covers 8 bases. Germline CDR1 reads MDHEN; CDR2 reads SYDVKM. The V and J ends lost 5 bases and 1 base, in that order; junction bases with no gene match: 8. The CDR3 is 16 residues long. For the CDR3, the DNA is TGTGCCAGCAGTCCTACCCCGGGAGGGGGCACAGATACGCAGTATTTT. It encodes CASSPTPGGGTDTQYF.

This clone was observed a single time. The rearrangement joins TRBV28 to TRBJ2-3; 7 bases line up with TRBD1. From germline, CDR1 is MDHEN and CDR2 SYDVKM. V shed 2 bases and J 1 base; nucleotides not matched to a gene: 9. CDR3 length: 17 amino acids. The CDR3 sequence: CASSLGVWDSGTDTQYF. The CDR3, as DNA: TGTGCCAGCAGTTTAGGGGTCTGGGACAGCGGCACAGATACGCAGTATTTT.

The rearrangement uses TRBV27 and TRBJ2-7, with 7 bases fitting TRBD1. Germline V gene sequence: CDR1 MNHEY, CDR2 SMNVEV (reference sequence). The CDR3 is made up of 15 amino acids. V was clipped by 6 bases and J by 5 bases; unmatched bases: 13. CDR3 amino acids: CASRGDRQGTHEQYF. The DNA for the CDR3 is TGTGCCAGCAGGGGAGACAGACAGGGTACCCACGAGCAGTACTTC.

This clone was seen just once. Here the CDR3 reads CASSSGGLGYGYTF. Written as DNA, the CDR3 is TGTGCCAGCAGCAGTGGGGGCTTGGGCTATGGCTACACCTTC. The J gene is TRBJ1-2, the V gene TRBV28; maybe TRBD1 (6 bases). The V gene lost 6 bases and the J gene lost 4 bases, with 15 bases spanning the gap. The length of the CDR3 is 14 residues. Germline V CDR1 and CDR2: MDHEN, SYDVKM.